This is a list of T cell receptor beta chains from one sample in a study of cytomegalovirus exposure and HLA in healthy donors. Using immunoSEQ multiplex PCR, the repertoire was profiled, and TCRdb retains in-frame clones only, with some absent. The table shows roughly 70,000 clones, with more than 80% occurring only once. Sequences were obtained from PBMCs. The receptors originated from a woman between 25 and 40 years old in good health and CMV-seropositive. Both conserved end residues are part of each CDR3. D genes are given only for firm matches. Clone size is given for some rows only: seen once, a few or many times, or a class if the clone is expanded.

abundance	d_gene	len	v_gene	j_gene	CDR3nt	CDR3aa
-	-	11	TRBV9	TRBJ1-3	TGTGCCAGCGGGGGGGGAAACACCATATATTTT	CASGGGNTIYF
-	-	14	TRBV28	TRBJ1-5	TGTGCCAGCAGAACGACAGTTAGCAATCAGCCCCAGCATTTT	CASRTTVSNQPQHF
-	TRBD2	13	TRBV6-6	TRBJ2-3	TGTGCCAGCAGTCGACTAGCCACGGATACGCAGTATTTT	CASSRLATDTQYF
once	-	14	TRBV5-1	TRBJ2-7	TGCGCCAGCAGCTTGGGTGGCGGCTCCTACGAGCAGTACTTC	CASSLGGGSYEQYF
-	-	11	TRBV27	TRBJ2-7	TGTGCCAGCAGTTTCTTCTACGAGCAGTACTTC	CASSFFYEQYF
few	TRBD2	14	TRBV11-3	TRBJ2-1	TGTGCCAGCAGTTCTAGCGGGATCTACAATGAGCAGTTCTTC	CASSSSGIYNEQFF
-	TRBD1	14	TRBV5-1	TRBJ1-6	TGCGCCAGCAGCCCCACAGGGGGCGAATCACCCCTCCACTTT	CASSPTGGESPLHF
-	TRBD1	15	TRBV7-2	TRBJ1-1	TGTGCCAGCAGCCCGCGCAGACAGGGAGGTCTCGAAGCTTTCTTT	CASSPRRQGGLEAFF
-	-	15	TRBV27	TRBJ2-7	TGTGCCAGCAGTTTACGTGTAGGGAGCTCCTACGAGCAGTACTTC	CASSLRVGSSYEQYF
-	TRBD1	16	TRBV2	TRBJ2-7	TGTGCCAGCAGTACCTCCCGCGAAGGGGGCTACTACGAGCAGTACTTC	CASSTSREGGYYEQYF
once	TRBD1	16	TRBV5-6	TRBJ1-5	TGTGCCAGCAGCTTGGGACAGGGATGGGGCAATCAGCCCCAGCATTTT	CASSLGQGWGNQPQHF
-	TRBD1	14	TRBV2	TRBJ2-1	TGTGCCAGCCTCCGGGACAGGGCTTACAATGAGCAGTTCTTC	CASLRDRAYNEQFF
-	-	18	TRBV9	TRBJ2-7	TGTGCCAGCAGCCCCAGGGGAACTGGGTTGGAGAATGGATACGAGCAGCACTTC	CASSPRGTGLENGYEQHF
-	-	15	TRBV10-2	TRBJ2-4	TGCGCCAGCAGTGAGTCGCCAGGAGCCAAAAACATTCAGTACTTC	CASSESPGAKNIQYF
-	TRBD1	14	TRBV2	TRBJ1-6	TGTGCCAGCATCCGGGACAGCTCTAATTCACCCCTCCACTTT	CASIRDSSNSPLHF
once	-	13	TRBV7-9	TRBJ1-4	TGTGCCAGCAGCCCTACAGGGCTCGAAAAACTGTTTTTT	CASSPTGLEKLFF
-	-	15	TRBV5-1	TRBJ2-1	TGCGCCAGCAGCTTGGAATCCCCGGGCTACAATGAGCAGTTCTTC	CASSLESPGYNEQFF
-	-	15	TRBV6-1	TRBJ1-5	TGTGCCAGCAGTGTCCTAGGGGCTACCAATCAGCCCCAGCATTTT	CASSVLGATNQPQHF
few	-	14	TRBV4-1	TRBJ2-2	TGCGCCAGCAGCCAAGGTGGCCCTACAGCTGAGCTGTTTTTT	CASSQGGPTAELFF
-	-	14	TRBV7-9	TRBJ2-5	TGTGCCAGCAGCACCCCTACAGAACAAGAGACCCAGTACTTC	CASSTPTEQETQYF
once	-	15	TRBV7-9	TRBJ1-1	TGTGCCAGCAGCTTAGGGTCGGGGGGGGATACTGAAGCTTTCTTT	CASSLGSGGDTEAFF
once	TRBD2	13	TRBV7-8	TRBJ2-3	TGTGCCGGACTAGCGGCTAGCACAGATACGCAGTATTTT	CAGLAASTDTQYF
few	TRBD1	16	TRBV7-6	TRBJ1-6	TGTGCCAGCAGCTTAGGGGGACAGGGGGCGCGATCACCCCTCCACTTT	CASSLGGQGARSPLHF
-	-	15	TRBV5-4	TRBJ1-1	TGTGCCAGCAGCCTCCCTCAGGGGCCGATCACTGAAGCTTTCTTT	CASSLPQGPITEAFF
-	-	15	TRBV7-9	TRBJ1-3	TGTGCCAGCAGCTTATTGCGGAACTCTGGAAACACCATATATTTT	CASSLLRNSGNTIYF
-	TRBD1	13	TRBV5-1	TRBJ2-3	TGCGCCGGACGGGACAGCCCCACAGATACGCAGTATTTT	CAGRDSPTDTQYF
-	TRBD1	14	TRBV30	TRBJ1-2	TGTGCCTGGAGTCCCGGGACAGGGAACTATGGCTACACCTTC	CAWSPGTGNYGYTF
-	TRBD2	17	TRBV7-6	TRBJ2-3	TGTGCCAGCACCACACTGGCGGGACTAGCGGGAGGAGATACGCAGTATTTT	CASTTLAGLAGGDTQYF
-	-	14	TRBV2	TRBJ1-1	TGTGCCAGCAGTGATTTCTGGAGGAACACTGAAGCTTTCTTT	CASSDFWRNTEAFF
-	-	15	TRBV28	TRBJ2-7	TGTGCCAGCACCATGATTAGGGACAACCCCTACGAGCAGTACTTC	CASTMIRDNPYEQYF
-	TRBD1	15	TRBV5-4	TRBJ2-7	TGTGCCAGCAGCAGCCCGGGACAGGGGGATCTCGAGCAGTACTTC	CASSSPGQGDLEQYF
-	TRBD2	16	TRBV19	TRBJ2-1	TGTGCCAGTAATCAGGGTAGCGGGAGTCCTTACAATGAGCAGTTCTTC	CASNQGSGSPYNEQFF
-	TRBD2	15	TRBV25-1	TRBJ2-1	TGTGCCAGCAGTGAGAGCGGGAGCTCCTACAATGAGCAGTTCTTC	CASSESGSSYNEQFF
-	-	11	TRBV20-1	TRBJ2-5	TGCAGTGCTAGTCGGAGAGAGACCCAGTACTTC	CSASRRETQYF
-	TRBD1	17	TRBV7-9	TRBJ1-2	TGTGCCAGCAGCCCCCCGCCTGGGACAGGCGAGAACTATGGCTACACCTTC	CASSPPPGTGENYGYTF
-	-	13	TRBV27	TRBJ1-6	TGTGCCAGCAGTTTATTGGGGAGGTCACCCCTCCACTTT	CASSLLGRSPLHF
-	-	16	TRBV5-6	TRBJ2-5	TGTGCCAGCAGCTCCGACCCTACAGGGCTTTCCTCGGCCCAGTACTTC	CASSSDPTGLSSAQYF